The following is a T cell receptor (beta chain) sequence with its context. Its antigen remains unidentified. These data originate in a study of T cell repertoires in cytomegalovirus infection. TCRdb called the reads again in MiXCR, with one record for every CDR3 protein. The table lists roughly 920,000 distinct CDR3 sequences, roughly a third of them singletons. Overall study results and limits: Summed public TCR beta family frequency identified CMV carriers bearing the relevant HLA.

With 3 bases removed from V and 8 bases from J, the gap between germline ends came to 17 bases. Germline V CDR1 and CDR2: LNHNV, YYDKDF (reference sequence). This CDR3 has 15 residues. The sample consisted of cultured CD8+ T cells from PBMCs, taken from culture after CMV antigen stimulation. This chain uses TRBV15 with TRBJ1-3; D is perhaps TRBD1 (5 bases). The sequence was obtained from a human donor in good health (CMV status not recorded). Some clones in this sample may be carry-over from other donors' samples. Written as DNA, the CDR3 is TGTGCCACCAGCAGGGGACCGTTACGGCAGGACACCATATATTTT. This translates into CATSRGPLRQDTIYF.